The T cell receptor beta chain under discussion was sequenced for a study of T cells in Graves' hyperthyroidism and ophthalmopathy. The V segment lost 5 bases and the J segment 14 bases; nucleotides outside the gene matches: 13. The CDR3 is 15 amino acids. Looked up from germline, CDR1 is MDHEN and CDR2 is SYDVKM. Regarding the study as a whole: Blood also contained most expanded thyroid clonotypes above 0.001.

About this clonotype itself: Its specificity is unknown.

RNA transcripts yielded amplified TCR beta CDR3 regions. The primer set for the first-round RT-PCR of the TCR CDR3 was HTBI. TCRdb itself ran the multiplex PCR reads through MiXCR, one entry per CDR3 protein. This table holds 300,000 to 350,000 distinct CDR3 sequences, around a sixth found once. An absence of ophthalmopathy progression within 18 months meant stable Graves' hyperthyroidism. Lactation, pregnancy, other autoimmune disease or uncontrolled infection led to exclusion of patients. The specimen sequenced was blood. The V and J genes are TRBV28 and TRBJ1-6; 9 bases fit TRBD1. The sequence was obtained from a man aged 25 to 40 with Graves' hyperthyroidism. In nucleotides, the CDR3 is TGTGCCAGCAGTCCGACAGGGGGGGCGACGGGAGCCCTCCACTTT. It specifies CASSPTGGATGALHF.